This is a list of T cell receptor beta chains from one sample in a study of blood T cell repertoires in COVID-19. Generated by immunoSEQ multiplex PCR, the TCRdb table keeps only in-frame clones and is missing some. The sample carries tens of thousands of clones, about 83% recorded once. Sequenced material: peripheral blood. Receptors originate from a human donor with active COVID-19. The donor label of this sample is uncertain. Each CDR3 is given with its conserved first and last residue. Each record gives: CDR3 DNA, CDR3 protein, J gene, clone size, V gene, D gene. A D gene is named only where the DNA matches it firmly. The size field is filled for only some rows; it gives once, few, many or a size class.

CDR3nt: TGCGCCAGCAGTCAATCGAAGGACAGTGCCTACGAGCAGTACTTC
CDR3aa: CASSQSKDSAYEQYF
j_gene: TRBJ2-7
abundance: -
v_gene: TRBV23-1
d_gene: -

CDR3nt: TGTGCCAGCAGTTACTCCGGAGAGACCCAGTACTTC
CDR3aa: CASSYSGETQYF
j_gene: TRBJ2-5
abundance: -
v_gene: TRBV6-6
d_gene: -

CDR3nt: TGTGCCACGCCGACAGGTCAGCTTTACAATGAGCAGTTCTTC
CDR3aa: CATPTGQLYNEQFF
j_gene: TRBJ2-1
abundance: -
v_gene: TRBV24-1
d_gene: -

CDR3nt: TGTGCCAGCAGCGTAGCCCCACAGGGTTCCTACGAGCAGTACTTC
CDR3aa: CASSVAPQGSYEQYF
j_gene: TRBJ2-7
abundance: -
v_gene: TRBV9
d_gene: -

CDR3nt: TGTGCCAGCGCGTCCGGGGGGAGGAGCAATCAGCCCCAGCATTTT
CDR3aa: CASASGGRSNQPQHF
j_gene: TRBJ1-5
abundance: few
v_gene: TRBV5-8
d_gene: -

CDR3nt: TGCGCCAGCAGCTTGGATCCGTCGGGAGAGACCCAGTACTTC
CDR3aa: CASSLDPSGETQYF
j_gene: TRBJ2-5
abundance: -
v_gene: TRBV5-1
d_gene: -

CDR3nt: TGTGCCAGTAGTGGACTAGCGGGGGGGTTCCAAGAGACCCAGTACTTC
CDR3aa: CASSGLAGGFQETQYF
j_gene: TRBJ2-5
abundance: -
v_gene: TRBV19
d_gene: TRBD2

CDR3nt: TGTGCCAGCAGCCCTGGACTAGCGGGAGGGCAAGAGACCCAGTACTTC
CDR3aa: CASSPGLAGGQETQYF
j_gene: TRBJ2-5
abundance: -
v_gene: TRBV3-1/TRBV3-2
d_gene: TRBD2

CDR3nt: TGTGCCAGCAGTTTATGGGCACAAGAGACCCAGTACTTC
CDR3aa: CASSLWAQETQYF
j_gene: TRBJ2-5
abundance: -
v_gene: TRBV12-3/TRBV12-4
d_gene: -

CDR3nt: TGCGCCAGCAGCTTGGGTGGGGGCCCCCTAGGCTACACCTTC
CDR3aa: CASSLGGGPLGYTF
j_gene: TRBJ1-2
abundance: few
v_gene: TRBV5-1
d_gene: -

CDR3nt: TGCGCCAGCAGCTTGGGGCAGGGAATGCAAGAGACCCAGTACTTC
CDR3aa: CASSLGQGMQETQYF
j_gene: TRBJ2-5
abundance: -
v_gene: TRBV5-1
d_gene: -

CDR3nt: TGCGCCAGCAGCTTGCCGGGACTGGAAAAACTGTTTTTT
CDR3aa: CASSLPGLEKLFF
j_gene: TRBJ1-4
abundance: -
v_gene: TRBV5-1
d_gene: -

CDR3nt: TGTGCCAGCAGCTTACTACAGGGCGGTCTGGGCAATGAGCAGTTCTTC
CDR3aa: CASSLLQGGLGNEQFF
j_gene: TRBJ2-1
abundance: -
v_gene: TRBV11-2
d_gene: -

CDR3nt: TGTGCCAGCAGCTTTCGGGGGATTGGACAGCCCCAGCATTTT
CDR3aa: CASSFRGIGQPQHF
j_gene: TRBJ1-5
abundance: -
v_gene: TRBV5-6
d_gene: -

CDR3nt: TGTGCCACCAGTGGCGTCTCGGGGGGCAGCAACAATGAGCAGTTCTTC
CDR3aa: CATSGVSGGSNNEQFF
j_gene: TRBJ2-1
abundance: -
v_gene: TRBV24-1
d_gene: -

CDR3nt: TGTGCCAGCAGCCCGAATCCTAGGGGCACCGGGGAGCTGTTTTTT
CDR3aa: CASSPNPRGTGELFF
j_gene: TRBJ2-2
abundance: -
v_gene: TRBV7-8
d_gene: -

CDR3nt: TGTGCCAGCAGTTACTGGAGGAGCTCCTACGAGCAGTACTTC
CDR3aa: CASSYWRSSYEQYF
j_gene: TRBJ2-7
abundance: -
v_gene: TRBV6-2/TRBV6-3
d_gene: -

CDR3nt: TGCGCCAGCAGCTTGGGCGGGGCAGGGTCTGGCTACACCTTC
CDR3aa: CASSLGGAGSGYTF
j_gene: TRBJ1-2
abundance: -
v_gene: TRBV5-1
d_gene: -

CDR3nt: TGTGCCAGCAGTGTAGGACAGGGGGGCACAGATACGCAGTATTTT
CDR3aa: CASSVGQGGTDTQYF
j_gene: TRBJ2-3
abundance: -
v_gene: TRBV2
d_gene: TRBD1

CDR3nt: TGTGCCCATCCCACTAACGGGGCTAGCGTCGACGCTAGTGAGACCCAGTACTTC
CDR3aa: CAHPTNGASVDASETQYF
j_gene: TRBJ2-5
abundance: once
v_gene: TRBV10-3
d_gene: -

CDR3nt: TGTGCCAGCAGTTCCAACAGGGTGTTTGGGGCCAACGTCCTGACTTTC
CDR3aa: CASSSNRVFGANVLTF
j_gene: TRBJ2-6
abundance: -
v_gene: TRBV28
d_gene: -

CDR3nt: TGTGCCAGCAGCGCCGGGATGTGGGCGGACACTGAAGCTTTCTTT
CDR3aa: CASSAGMWADTEAFF
j_gene: TRBJ1-1
abundance: -
v_gene: TRBV14
d_gene: -

CDR3nt: TGTGCCAGCAGCTTAAGTTTGACAGGGGAGAATGAAAAACTGTTTTTT
CDR3aa: CASSLSLTGENEKLFF
j_gene: TRBJ1-4
abundance: -
v_gene: TRBV9
d_gene: TRBD1

CDR3nt: TGTGCCAGCAGCCTCTCTAGCGGGATGACCTACGAGCAGTACTTC
CDR3aa: CASSLSSGMTYEQYF
j_gene: TRBJ2-7
abundance: -
v_gene: TRBV27
d_gene: TRBD2

CDR3nt: TGTGCCAGCAGCCTCATCGGGGCAGATACGCAGTATTTT
CDR3aa: CASSLIGADTQYF
j_gene: TRBJ2-3
abundance: -
v_gene: TRBV27
d_gene: -

CDR3nt: TGTGCCAGCAGCTTTGGACAGGGGGCTTACACCGGGGAGCTGTTTTTT
CDR3aa: CASSFGQGAYTGELFF
j_gene: TRBJ2-2
abundance: -
v_gene: TRBV11-2
d_gene: TRBD1

CDR3nt: TGTGCCTGGAGCGGACAGGGTCTGAGCTACACCTTC
CDR3aa: CAWSGQGLSYTF
j_gene: TRBJ1-2
abundance: -
v_gene: TRBV30
d_gene: TRBD1

CDR3nt: TGTGCCAGCAGCTTAATGGGCGGGGTTACGGTGGAGACCCAGTACTTC
CDR3aa: CASSLMGGVTVETQYF
j_gene: TRBJ2-5
abundance: -
v_gene: TRBV7-3
d_gene: -

CDR3nt: TGTGCCAGCAGCTTGGGGACTAGTGGCGAGCAGTACTTC
CDR3aa: CASSLGTSGEQYF
j_gene: TRBJ2-7
abundance: -
v_gene: TRBV11-1
d_gene: TRBD2

CDR3nt: TGTGCCAGCAGGCCGACAGGGATCCACGAGCAGTACTTC
CDR3aa: CASRPTGIHEQYF
j_gene: TRBJ2-7
abundance: -
v_gene: TRBV11-2
d_gene: TRBD1

CDR3nt: TGTGCCAGCAGCCAAGTCGGGGCGGGAGAGGTAGATACGCAGTATTTT
CDR3aa: CASSQVGAGEVDTQYF
j_gene: TRBJ2-3
abundance: -
v_gene: TRBV3-1/TRBV3-2
d_gene: TRBD2

CDR3nt: TGTGCCAGCAGCTTAGATTTTTCTTGGACATCGGATTCACCCCTCCACTTT
CDR3aa: CASSLDFSWTSDSPLHF
j_gene: TRBJ1-6
abundance: -
v_gene: TRBV7-2
d_gene: -

CDR3nt: TGCGCCAGCAGCGGCGGAACCTACGAGCAGTACTTC
CDR3aa: CASSGGTYEQYF
j_gene: TRBJ2-7
abundance: few
v_gene: TRBV5-1
d_gene: -

CDR3nt: TGTGCCTGGAGTGTACGCAGGACAGGGAATTCACCCCTCCACTTT
CDR3aa: CAWSVRRTGNSPLHF
j_gene: TRBJ1-6
abundance: -
v_gene: TRBV30
d_gene: TRBD1

CDR3nt: TGTGCCAGCTCTGAGAGGGACAATGAGCAGTTCTTC
CDR3aa: CASSERDNEQFF
j_gene: TRBJ2-1
abundance: -
v_gene: TRBV19
d_gene: -

CDR3nt: TGTGCCAGCAGCACCGTTCTGACAGTCCATCCCGACAATGAGCAGTTCTTC
CDR3aa: CASSTVLTVHPDNEQFF
j_gene: TRBJ2-1
abundance: -
v_gene: TRBV13
d_gene: -

CDR3nt: TGTGCCAGTAGTTTCCGGACAGGGGGCGCGGGTCAGCCCCAGCATTTT
CDR3aa: CASSFRTGGAGQPQHF
j_gene: TRBJ1-5
abundance: -
v_gene: TRBV19
d_gene: TRBD1

CDR3nt: TGTGCCAGCAGTCCCCGCACAAGACTAGCGGGGGGGCAAGGTTCCCCAGATACGCAGTATTTT
CDR3aa: CASSPRTRLAGGQGSPDTQYF
j_gene: TRBJ2-3
abundance: -
v_gene: TRBV27
d_gene: TRBD2

CDR3nt: TGTGCCAGTAGGGGGGGACTAGTGGGGACAGATACGCAGTATTTT
CDR3aa: CASRGGLVGTDTQYF
j_gene: TRBJ2-3
abundance: -
v_gene: TRBV19
d_gene: TRBD2

CDR3nt: TGTGCCAGCAGCCAGGGAAAACTGACAGGGAGGTTTGGTAATTCACCCCTCCACTTT
CDR3aa: CASSQGKLTGRFGNSPLHF
j_gene: TRBJ1-6
abundance: -
v_gene: TRBV3-1/TRBV3-2
d_gene: TRBD1

CDR3nt: TGCGCCAGCAGCCAGGCCTTCTCCTTGGGACTAGCGGGGAGTACGCAGTATTTT
CDR3aa: CASSQAFSLGLAGSTQYF
j_gene: TRBJ2-3
abundance: -
v_gene: TRBV4-1
d_gene: TRBD2

CDR3nt: TGTGCCAGCAGCTTACTCGACAGGGGGCGAAATGAGCAGTTCTTC
CDR3aa: CASSLLDRGRNEQFF
j_gene: TRBJ2-1
abundance: -
v_gene: TRBV7-3
d_gene: TRBD1

CDR3nt: TGTGCCAGTTTACAGGGGGTTAAAGATACGCAGTATTTT
CDR3aa: CASLQGVKDTQYF
j_gene: TRBJ2-3
abundance: -
v_gene: TRBV6-5
d_gene: TRBD1

CDR3nt: TGTGCCACCAGCAGATCCGGGACAGAGGAAAAACTGTTTTTT
CDR3aa: CATSRSGTEEKLFF
j_gene: TRBJ1-4
abundance: -
v_gene: TRBV15
d_gene: TRBD1

CDR3nt: TGTGCCAGCAGCCAAGACGTCGCCTACAATGAGCAGTTCTTC
CDR3aa: CASSQDVAYNEQFF
j_gene: TRBJ2-1
abundance: few
v_gene: TRBV4-2
d_gene: -

CDR3nt: TGTGCCAGCAGGCCGGCGGGAGCGGGAGGGCTGACGGAGCAGTTCTTC
CDR3aa: CASRPAGAGGLTEQFF
j_gene: TRBJ2-1
abundance: medium-sized
v_gene: TRBV28
d_gene: TRBD2

CDR3nt: TGTGCCAGCAGCCATGATCCAACGAATCCAGCGGGAGGGTGGGAGACCCAGTACTTC
CDR3aa: CASSHDPTNPAGGWETQYF
j_gene: TRBJ2-5
abundance: once
v_gene: TRBV3-1/TRBV3-2
d_gene: TRBD2